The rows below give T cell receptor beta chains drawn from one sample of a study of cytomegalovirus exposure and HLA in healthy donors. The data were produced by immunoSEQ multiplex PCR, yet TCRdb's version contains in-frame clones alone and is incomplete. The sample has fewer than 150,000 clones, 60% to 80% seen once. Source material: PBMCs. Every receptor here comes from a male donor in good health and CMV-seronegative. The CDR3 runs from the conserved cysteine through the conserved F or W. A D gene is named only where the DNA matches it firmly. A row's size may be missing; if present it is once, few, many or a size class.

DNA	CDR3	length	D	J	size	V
TGTGCCACCCGGGGGGTCCAAGAGACCCAGTACTTC	CATRGVQETQYF	12	TRBD2	TRBJ2-5	once	TRBV7-8
TGTGCCAGCTCACAGTACAGGGGCCAAGAGACCCAGTACTTC	CASSQYRGQETQYF	14	TRBD1	TRBJ2-5	once	TRBV18
TGTGCCAGCAGTGAGCCGGGACAGGGGGCTCTCATAGCTTTCTTT	CASSEPGQGALIAFF	15	TRBD1	TRBJ1-1	NA	TRBV6-1
TGTGCCAGCAGTTTAGGGGGGGGCGGCTCCTATAATTCACCCCTCCACTTT	CASSLGGGGSYNSPLHF	17	NA	TRBJ1-6	once	TRBV28
TGTGCCAGCAGTCCTCCGAGGGGGTACCTACACACTGAAGCTTTCTTT	CASSPPRGYLHTEAFF	16	NA	TRBJ1-1	NA	TRBV28
TGTGCCAGTAGTATATTTAGCGGTAACTCCTACAATGAGCAGTTCTTC	CASSIFSGNSYNEQFF	16	NA	TRBJ2-1	NA	TRBV19
TGCGCCAGCAGCTGGGGCAGGGGCAGTGAAAAACTGTTTTTT	CASSWGRGSEKLFF	14	NA	TRBJ1-4	NA	TRBV5-1
TGTGCCAGCAGCTTCGGCTGGGTGGACAGCAACCAAGAGACCCAGTACTTC	CASSFGWVDSNQETQYF	17	NA	TRBJ2-5	NA	TRBV5-6
TGTGCCAGTAGTTCCGCGGGGGAGCTGTTTTTT	CASSSAGELFF	11	NA	TRBJ2-2	once	TRBV19
TGTGCCAGCAGTTACTCGTTGAGATACGAGCAGTACTTC	CASSYSLRYEQYF	13	NA	TRBJ2-7	NA	TRBV6-6
TGTGCCAGCAGTTTCCCCGTGAGGAGCGGGGCGCCCTACGAGCAGTACTTC	CASSFPVRSGAPYEQYF	17	TRBD2	TRBJ2-7	few	TRBV28
TGTGCCAGCAGCCCGACAGTTTGGTCTGAAGCTTTCTTT	CASSPTVWSEAFF	13	NA	TRBJ1-1	NA	TRBV7-3